One and the same sample provided the 20 T cell receptor beta chains below, sequenced in a study of persistence of HIV-infected CD4 T cells. This was the immunoSEQ version 4 assay in survey mode. Generated by immunoSEQ multiplex PCR, the TCRdb table keeps only in-frame clones and is missing some. The repertoire holds 25,000 to 35,000 clones, with 82% as singletons. What these receptors recognize is not known. Cells were stimulated with CMV-infected fibroblast lysates at 8 to 10 ug/mL. Memory cells lacking CD40L and CD69 with high CD45RO were sorted. The starting material was CD4+ T cells sorted from PBMCs after roughly 19-hour stimulation, obtained from a patient who received antiretroviral therapy. All receptors derive from an adult man with HIV who was CMV-seropositive.

The rearrangement uses TRBV7-8 and TRBJ1-1, with D maybe TRBD1 (5 bases). Germline-derived CDR1 and CDR2 are SGHVS and FQNEAQ. This CDR3 region has 15 residues. V was shortened by 5 bases and J by 0 bases, with 13 bases between the two germline ends. DNA of the CDR3: TGTGCCAGCAGCACTCGACAGCACATGAACACTGAAGCTTTCTTT. Its protein is CASSTRQHMNTEAFF. The whole variable domain, remainder taken from reference TRBV7-8 and TRBJ1-1, is GAGVSQSPRYKVAKRGQDVALRCDPISGHVSLFWYQQALGQGPEFLTYFQNEAQLDKSGLPSDRFFAERPEGSVSTLKIQRTQQEDSAVYLCASSTRQHMNTEAFFGQGTRLTVV.

This chain links TRBV5-4 with TRBJ2-1, with TRBD2 matching 8 bases. This CDR3 is 12 amino acids long. Germline V gene sequence: CDR1 SGHNT, CDR2 YYREEE (reference sequence). V dropped 9 bases and J dropped 4; count of bases not matched to a gene: 3. The CDR3 region is CAIRGGYNEQFF. The CDR3, as DNA: TGTGCCATCCGGGGGGGGTACAATGAGCAGTTCTTC.

V is TRBV6-1 and J is TRBJ1-6, with D hard to call. Trimming shortened V by 6 bases and J by 6 bases, and 3 bases separated the two germline ends. The CDR3 has 11 residues. Germline V CDR1 and CDR2: MNHNS, SASEGT. CDR3 nucleotides: TGTGCCAGCAGCACTAATTCACCCCTCCACTTT. Protein product: CASSTNSPLHF.

This chain connects TRBV29-1 to TRBJ1-1; D gene ambiguous. Germline V gene lookup returns CDR1 SQVTM and CDR2 ANQGSEA. With 7 bases removed from V and 2 bases from J, the gap between germline ends came to 5 bases. This CDR3 is 10 amino acids long. The CDR3 protein is CSDVNTEAFF. The CDR3 DNA reads TGCAGCGACGTCAACACTGAAGCTTTCTTT.

The chain is built from TRBV6-2 or TRBV6-3 and TRBJ1-4, with 7 positions matching TRBD1. CDR1 MNHEY and CDR2 SVGEGT come from the germline V gene. The CDR3 spans 15 residues. V dropped 5 bases and J dropped 7; count of bases not matched to a gene: 10. The CDR3 is CASSTRTGGSEKLFF. The CDR3 DNA reads as TGTGCCAGCAGTACTCGGACAGGTGGAAGTGAAAAACTGTTTTTT.

The sample holds a few counts of this clone. The J gene is TRBJ2-2, the V gene TRBV28; no firm D call. V was trimmed by 3 bases and J by 6 bases, leaving 2 bases between them. This CDR3 is built from 11 residues. In germline, CDR1 is MDHEN, CDR2 SYDVKM. CDR3 nucleotides: TGTGCCAGCAGTTTTCCCGGGGAGCTGTTTTTT. Its protein is CASSFPGELFF.

The rearrangement links TRBV5-4 to TRBJ2-3; D possibly corresponds to TRBD2 (6 bases). Deletions cut 1 base from V and 3 bases from J, with 9 bases between. The CDR3 extends over 14 amino acids. CDR1 is SGHNT and CDR2 is YYREEE in the germline V gene (reference sequence). The CDR3, as DNA: TGTGCCAGCAGCTTGATTAGCGGAACAGATACGCAGTATTTT. Protein sequence: CASSLISGTDTQYF.

This chain links TRBV18 with TRBJ2-1; perhaps TRBD1 as D (6 bases). The length of the CDR3 is 13 residues. Germline CDR1 KGHSH, CDR2 LQKENI. V was pared by 5 bases and J by 5 bases, with 10 bases between. CDR3 sequence reads: CASSSGADNEQFF. The CDR3 region has the DNA TGTGCCAGCTCATCAGGGGCGGACAATGAGCAGTTCTTC.

The chain is built from TRBV5-8 and TRBJ2-3; 9 bases match TRBD2. The CDR3 has 16 amino acids. Per germline, CDR1 SGHTS and CDR2 YDEGEE. With V trimmed by 4 bases and J by 2 bases, 8 bases remained unmatched. For the CDR3, the DNA is TGTGCCAGCAGCCTCGGGGTAGCGGGGGCCACAGATACGCAGTATTTT. This translates into CASSLGVAGATDTQYF.

This chain uses TRBV7-2 with TRBJ1-5; D is unclear. Germline V CDR1 and CDR2: SGHTA, FQGNSA. V dropped 0 bases and J dropped 2 bases, with 11 bases sitting between them. The CDR3 contains 16 residues. The DNA of the CDR3 is TGTGCCAGCAGCTTAGCGGTTGGGTCAGGCAATCAGCCCCAGCATTTT. It specifies CASSLAVGSGNQPQHF.

V usage is TRBV6-2 or TRBV6-3 and J usage is TRBJ2-3; 11 bases line up with TRBD2. The V gene end was trimmed by 6 bases and the J gene end by 3 bases; junction bases not matched to a gene: 14. Looked up from germline, CDR1 is MNHEY and CDR2 is SVGEGT. This CDR3 is 18 amino acids long. CDR3 sequence reads: CASSPRGLAGGITDTQYF. DNA for the CDR3: TGTGCCAGCAGCCCTCGTGGGCTAGCGGGGGGAATAACAGATACGCAGTATTTT.

The chain employs TRBV19 and TRBJ2-7; the match to TRBD1 covers 9 bases. V lost 7 bases to trimming and J lost 5 bases; unmatched junction nucleotides: 12. CDR1 is LNHDA, CDR2 SQIVND, per germline (reference sequence). This CDR3 region has 15 residues. The DNA for the CDR3 is TGTGCCAGTATGGGATCGGGACAGGGCCAAAACGAGCAGTACTTC. Translating gives CASMGSGQGQNEQYF.

The chain combines TRBV6-5 with TRBJ2-3, with D hard to call. The CDR3 covers 12 residues. V was pared by 5 bases and J by 2 bases, with 5 bases between. Germline V lookup: CDR1 MNHEY, CDR2 SVGAGI. The CDR3 reads CASSRTTDTQYF. The CDR3 DNA sequence: TGTGCCAGCAGTCGGACCACAGATACGCAGTATTTT.

The CDR3 nucleotides read TGTGCCAGCAGCCAAGATGGGTGGGGGGGAACAGATACGCAGTATTTT. Its protein is CASSQDGWGGTDTQYF. This chain connects TRBV4-2 to TRBJ2-3, with 7 bases aligning to TRBD2. The CDR3 runs to 16 residues. Germline V gene data show CDR1 as LGHNA and CDR2 as YNFKEQ. V was pared by 0 bases and J by 3 bases, with 6 bases of the junction left unmatched.

The V and J genes are TRBV27 and TRBJ2-7; possibly TRBD1 or TRBD2 for D (6 bases each). The CDR3 consists of 17 residues. In germline, CDR1 is MNHEY, CDR2 SMNVEV (reference sequence). Between the trimmed V and J ends, which lost 3 bases and 0 bases, there was a span of 18 bases. CDR3 loop: CASSFRPSGAYSYEQYF. In DNA form, the CDR3 reads TGTGCCAGCAGTTTCCGTCCGTCGGGGGCCTACTCCTACGAGCAGTACTTC.

The rearrangement joins TRBV30 to TRBJ1-2; D is undetermined. V dropped 2 bases and J dropped 8 bases, with 9 bases sitting between them. The CDR3 covers 11 residues. From germline, CDR1 is GTSNPN and CDR2 SVGIG (reference sequence). CDR3 region: CAWSMGSGYTF. As DNA, the CDR3 is TGTGCCTGGAGTATGGGGAGCGGCTACACCTTC.

V gene TRBV5-1 combines with J gene TRBJ1-3; no clear D. Trimming removed 5 bases at V and 0 bases at J, with 9 bases between. The CDR3 runs 14 residues. Germline V gene lookup returns CDR1 SGHRS and CDR2 YFSETQ. The DNA for the CDR3 is TGCGCCAGCAGAGAGGTTAGCTCTGGAAACACCATATATTTT. Its translation: CASREVSSGNTIYF.

The chain couples TRBV14 to TRBJ2-5; 7 nucleotides line up with TRBD2. The ends lost 3 bases at V and 9 bases at J; junction bases unmatched: 4. This CDR3 is built from 12 residues. Per the germline V gene, CDR1 is SGHDN and CDR2 is FVKESK. This chain's CDR3 is CASSHQGGAQYF. As DNA, the CDR3 is TGTGCCAGCAGCCACCAGGGAGGGGCCCAGTACTTC.

This chain joins TRBV29-1 and TRBJ2-1; 8 bases map to TRBD2. The CDR3 runs 14 residues. Germline CDR1 SQVTM, CDR2 ANQGSEA. V lost 5 bases to trimming and J lost 3 bases; unmatched junction nucleotides: 6. The CDR3 region is CSVSRGGFYNEQFF. The CDR3 nucleotides read TGCAGCGTTAGTCGGGGGGGGTTCTACAATGAGCAGTTCTTC.

The V call is TRBV30, the J call TRBJ2-3; no clear D. The V gene lost 4 bases and the J gene lost 1 base, with 6 bases spanning the gap. The CDR3 is 12 residues long. Germline-derived CDR1 and CDR2 are GTSNPN and SVGIG (reference sequence). Written as DNA, the CDR3 is TGTGCCTGGAATCCGGGCACAGATACGCAGTATTTT. It is translated as CAWNPGTDTQYF. The whole variable domain, filled in from reference TRBV30 and TRBJ2-3, reads SQTIHQWPATLVQPVGSPLSLECTVEGTSNPNLYWYRQAAGRGLQLLFYSVGIGQISSEVPQNLSASRPQDRQFILSSKKLLLSDSGFYLCAWNPGTDTQYFGPGTRLTVL.